This TCR beta chain was identified in a study of T cell responses to AZD1222 COVID-19 vaccine. TCRdb's table, derived via immunoSEQ multiplex PCR, lists solely in-frame clones and lacks some. The sample contains about 120,000 clones, roughly 90% of which appear only once. The CDR3 has 15 residues. Between the trimmed V and J ends, which lost 2 bases and 4 bases, there was a span of 14 bases. From germline, CDR1 is SNHLY and CDR2 FYNNEI. This sequence was found in an adult in good health. The J gene is TRBJ1-2, the V gene TRBV2, with D maybe TRBD1 (5 bases). The source was peripheral blood, collected on day 0 of AZD1222 vaccination. CDR3 DNA sequence: TGTGCCAGCAGTGAAAGGGGCCAGGTCCTCTATGGCTACACCTTC. Its protein is CASSERGQVLYGYTF.